This T cell receptor beta chain originates from a study of identifying expanded T cells in peripheral blood. General study results and limits: Clone count variance between roughly two-week samples rose with total template count. Technical replicates showed about 1.2 changed clones; approximately 2 weeks around 15; four weeks 19.

TCRdb's table, derived via immunoSEQ multiplex PCR, lists solely in-frame clones and lacks some. Seen here are about 130,000 clones, approximately 86% observed once, and the top ten hold about 8%. Healthy donors had no documented immune events, such as infections, while sampled. The CDR3 has 16 residues. V was cut by 3 bases and J by 0 bases, with 11 bases left in between. The V gene's germline CDR1 is SGHTA and CDR2 FQGNSA. Notes on this clone: Its antigen is not known.

Input material: blood. This receptor was obtained from a person between 18 and 75 years old in good health. The gene calls are TRBV7-2 and TRBJ1-4; tentative D call: TRBD1 (5 bases). The CDR3 nucleotides are TGTGCCAGCAGCTTGGGACCTCGAACAACTAATGAAAAACTGTTTTTT. It yields the protein CASSLGPRTTNEKLFF.